Presented here are 30 T cell receptor beta chains from one specimen sequenced in a study of T-cell memory formation after mild COVID-19. TCRdb ran MiXCR on the 5' RACE reads and lists one entry per CDR3 protein. This table has around 340,000 distinct CDR3 sequences, 13% to 15% appearing once. Sequencing was carried out using PBMCs or a T cell subset sorted from them (not recorded which). All receptors derive from a man aged 18 to 35 who had mild COVID-19 (a few samples of this study predate the infection). Cell type and time point are not known.

The chain employs TRBV7-2 and TRBJ2-5; D unclear. The CDR3 covers 11 residues. The germline V gene has CDR1 SGHTA and CDR2 FQGNSA. The V end was cut by 2 bases, the J end by 6 bases, with 4 bases between. In DNA form, the CDR3 reads TGTGCCAGCAGCTTAACCCAGACCCAGTACTTC. Translated, it gives CASSLTQTQYF.

This clonotype has more than one count but fewer than ten. The chain combines TRBV6-6 with TRBJ2-4; D not certain. V lost 2 bases and J 0 bases, leaving 5 bases between the germline ends. Germline V gene sequence: CDR1 MNHNY, CDR2 SVGAGI (reference sequence). This CDR3 has 14 residues. The CDR3 is CASSYQLAKNIQYF. In DNA form, the CDR3 reads TGTGCCAGCAGTTACCAGCTAGCCAAAAACATTCAGTACTTC.

A few counts support this clonotype. The chain uses TRBV6-2 or TRBV6-3 and TRBJ1-5, with TRBD1 as a possible D gene (6 bases). The CDR3 spans 14 residues. With 5 bases removed from V and 4 bases from J, the gap between germline ends came to 12 bases. Germline V CDR1 and CDR2: MNHEY, SVGEGT. CDR3 in amino acids: CASSHLDRNQPQHF. CDR3 in DNA: TGTGCCAGCAGTCACTTGGACAGAAATCAGCCCCAGCATTTT.

This clonotype was detected only a few times. This rearrangement joins TRBV13 to TRBJ2-7; 8 nucleotides agree with TRBD2. CDR1 PRHDT and CDR2 FYEKMQ come from the germline V gene (reference sequence). V lost 2 bases to trimming and J lost 6 bases; unmatched junction nucleotides: 0. The CDR3 sequence is 12 residues long. CDR3 sequence: CASSLRGGEQYV. The CDR3 coding sequence is TGTGCCAGCAGCTTACGGGGGGGCGAGCAGTACGTC.

For this clonotype: One base away lies a much larger clone, so this may be a sequencing read error. The rearrangement joins TRBV30 to TRBJ2-3, with D possibly being TRBD1 (7 bases). V was cut by 1 base and J by 5 bases, with 16 bases left in between. CDR1 and CDR2 from the germline V gene are GTSNPN and SVGIG (reference sequence). The CDR3 contains 15 residues. CDR3 amino acids: CAWSGAGGFVDTQYF. Here the CDR3 DNA reads TGTGCCTGGAGTGGCGCAGGGGGGTTCGTAGATACGCAGTATTTT.

This clonotype was detected ten times or more. CDR3 amino acids: CASSLISGGLSDTQYF. The CDR3 bases are TGCGCCAGCAGCCTCATTAGCGGGGGGCTGTCAGATACGCAGTATTTT. V usage is TRBV5-1 and J usage is TRBJ2-3; 10 positions match TRBD2. The CDR3 covers 16 residues. Germline trimming cut 4 bases from V and 4 bases from J; bases unmatched to any gene: 9. Looked up from germline, CDR1 is SGHRS and CDR2 is YFSETQ.

The chain couples TRBV4-1 to TRBJ1-4; TRBD1 might be the D (6 bases). Trimming pared 3 bases from V and 2 bases from J, leaving 19 bases between. The CDR3 is 18 residues long. The V gene's germline CDR1 is MGHRA and CDR2 YSYEKL. CDR3 amino acids: CASSHLMGFRGTNEKLFF. CDR3 DNA sequence: TGCGCCAGCAGCCATCTTATGGGGTTTAGGGGGACTAATGAAAAACTGTTTTTT.

This clonotype was seen at least ten times. One end of the junction does not line up with germline, which may come from a read error. The V gene is TRBV29-1, the J gene TRBJ2-7, with D perhaps being TRBD1 or TRBD2 (8 bases each). Germline V gene sequence: CDR1 SQVTM, CDR2 ANQGSEA. The CDR3 is made up of 13 amino acids. The chain's CDR3 is CSVEMDREGTRVF. The CDR3 DNA follows: TGCAGCGTTGAGATGGACAGGGAAGGGACTAGGGTGTTC.

CDR3 sequence: CASRATFRPPGNTIYF. CDR3 bases: TGTGCCAGCAGGGCCACTTTTCGGCCGCCTGGAAACACCATATATTTT. The rearrangement links TRBV6-5 to TRBJ1-3; D is unclear. Germline lookup yields CDR1 MNHEY and CDR2 SVGAGI. CDR3 length: 16 amino acids. V lost 6 bases and J 2 bases, leaving 17 bases between the germline ends.

This clonotype was seen only a few times. The V gene is TRBV6-2 or TRBV6-3, the J gene TRBJ2-5; the D gene is possibly TRBD2 (5 bases). Germline assignment: CDR1 MNHEY and CDR2 SVGEGT. Deletions cut 5 bases from V and 8 bases from J, with 12 bases between. The CDR3 loop spans 12 amino acids. CDR3 protein: CASSPGIETQYF. The CDR3 DNA reads as TGTGCCAGCAGTCCCGGGATTGAAACCCAGTACTTC.

This clonotype was detected a few times. This chain links TRBV7-3 with TRBJ1-2; D call uncertain. Germline loops: CDR1 SGHTA, CDR2 FQGTGA. The CDR3 runs to 15 residues. Trimming removed 5 bases from V and 5 bases from J, with 18 bases in between. CDR3 nucleotide sequence: TGTGCCAGCAGCCCCTCCTCGACCTCAACTTATGGCTACACCTTC. Residues: CASSPSSTSTYGYTF. The whole variable domain, remainder taken from reference TRBV7-3 and TRBJ1-2, is GAGVSQTPSNKVTEKGKYVELRCDPISGHTALYWYRQSLGQGPEFLIYFQGTGAADDSGLPNDRFFAVRPEGSVSTLKIQRTERGDSAVYLCASSPSSTSTYGYTFGSGTRLTVV.

This clonotype occurred a few times. The V gene is TRBV27, the J gene TRBJ2-7; D is possibly TRBD2 (6 bases). V lost 7 bases and J lost 5, with 24 bases in between. Germline V gene sequence: CDR1 MNHEY, CDR2 SMNVEV (reference sequence). The CDR3 runs to 16 residues. CDR3 region: CASTGRRAITGHEQYF. CDR3 sequence (DNA): TGTGCCAGCACTGGACGGAGGGCTATTACTGGGCACGAGCAGTACTTC.

This clonotype was seen a few times. V and J are TRBV5-1 and TRBJ2-5; TRBD2 matches at 7 bases. After removal of 4 bases from V and 5 bases from J, the junction contained 11 bases not matched to a gene. CDR3 length: 15 residues. Germline-derived CDR1 and CDR2 are SGHRS and YFSETQ. This CDR3 reads CASSKLAGLGETQYF. The CDR3 nucleotides read TGCGCCAGCAGCAAGTTAGCGGGCTTGGGGGAGACCCAGTACTTC.

This clonotype was observed a handful of times. The gene calls are TRBV24-1 and TRBJ2-3, with 8 positions matching TRBD2. The V gene's germline CDR1 is KGHDR and CDR2 SFDVKD. The CDR3 has 14 residues. V lost 6 bases, J lost 6 bases, and 7 bases stayed unmatched. The CDR3 DNA sequence: TGTGCCACCAGTCGGCGGGGGGACTGGGATACGCAGTATTTT. Translated: CATSRRGDWDTQYF.

This clonotype was counted a few times. The chain has TRBV24-1 and TRBJ2-1; TRBD1 agrees at 10 bases. J was trimmed by 10 bases and V by 5 bases; bases with no gene match: 10. Looked up from germline, CDR1 is KGHDR and CDR2 is SFDVKD. The CDR3 totals 15 residues. CDR3 in amino acids: CATSGAGTGDSEQFF. In nucleotides, the CDR3 is TGTGCCACCAGTGGCGCCGGGACAGGGGACTCGGAGCAGTTCTTC.

This clonotype was detected many times. The V and J genes are TRBV7-3 and TRBJ2-2; TRBD1 aligns across 10 bases. The germline CDR1 and CDR2 sequences are SGHTA and FQGTGA. The V gene end was trimmed by 6 bases and the J gene end by 4 bases; junction bases not matched to a gene: 2. This CDR3 has 14 residues. This CDR3 is CASSRTGGTGELFF. The CDR3 coding sequence is TGTGCCAGCAGTAGGACAGGGGGCACCGGGGAGCTGTTTTTT.

The gene calls are TRBV7-2 and TRBJ2-5; D may correspond to TRBD1 or TRBD2 (5 bases each). CDR3 length: 14 amino acids. The V gene lost 5 bases and the J gene lost 7 bases, with 17 bases spanning the gap. The V gene's germline CDR1 is SGHTA and CDR2 FQGNSA. This chain's CDR3 is CASSVSRGYGTQYF. For the CDR3, the DNA is TGTGCCAGCAGCGTCTCGAGGGGTTACGGGACCCAGTACTTC.

This rearrangement joins TRBV4-3 to TRBJ1-2; D gene ambiguous. The germline V gene has CDR1 LGHNA and CDR2 YSLEER. The CDR3 consists of 15 residues. Trimming took 4 bases from V and 0 from J, leaving 12 bases between them. Here the CDR3 reads CASSPNPTANYGYTF. CDR3 in DNA: TGCGCCAGCAGCCCAAACCCCACCGCTAACTATGGCTACACCTTC.

This clonotype was seen repeatedly, ten times or more. This rearrangement joins TRBV2 to TRBJ2-2; D is possibly TRBD1 (6 bases). The V gene's germline CDR1 is SNHLY and CDR2 FYNNEI. V dropped 7 bases and J dropped 2 bases, with 11 bases sitting between them. The CDR3 totals 14 residues. For the CDR3, the DNA is TGTGCCAGCATTGCCAGGGGTAACACCGGGGAGCTGTTTTTT. Translated: CASIARGNTGELFF.

Here the CDR3 reads CSASELAEKRGEQFF. The DNA for the CDR3 is TGCAGTGCTAGTGAGCTAGCAGAAAAACGGGGTGAGCAGTTCTTC. The chain is built from TRBV20-1 and TRBJ2-1, with D possibly TRBD2 on 5 matching bases. Germline loops: CDR1 DFQATT, CDR2 SNEGSKA (reference sequence). CDR3 length equals 15 residues. Trimming removed 3 bases at V and 9 bases at J, with 21 bases between.

The gene calls are TRBV5-1 and TRBJ1-1; 8 bases align to TRBD1. V trimming: 0 bases; J trimming: 7 bases; junction bases outside the gene matches: 2. The germline CDR1 and CDR2 sequences are SGHRS and YFSETQ. The CDR3 is 13 amino acids. CDR3 DNA sequence: TGCGCCAGCAGCTTGGGACAGGGGAGTGAAGCTTTCTTT. It translates to CASSLGQGSEAFF.

This clonotype was recorded a few times. CDR3 nucleotides: TGCGCCAGCAAGGTACAGGGGAACACTGAAGCTTTCTTT. This sequence encodes CASKVQGNTEAFF. This rearrangement joins TRBV5-1 to TRBJ1-1; possible D gene TRBD1, 6 bases. CDR1 is SGHRS, CDR2 YFSETQ, per germline. Trimming stripped 6 bases from V and 1 base from J, with 10 bases between. The CDR3 contains 13 residues.

V usage is TRBV15 and J usage is TRBJ2-1; D tentatively fits TRBD1 or TRBD2 (5 bases each). V was cut by 5 bases and J by 0 bases, with 11 bases left in between. This CDR3 has 15 amino acids. CDR1 and CDR2 (germline): LNHNV, YYDKDF (reference sequence). The CDR3 loop reads CATSPGALSYNEQFF. CDR3 bases: TGTGCCACCAGCCCCGGGGCCCTCTCCTACAATGAGCAGTTCTTC.

This clonotype was observed a few times. This sequence joins TRBV7-2 and TRBJ2-5; D perhaps matches TRBD2 (6 bases). V shed 5 bases and J shed 5 bases, with 15 bases lying between them. Germline CDR1 is SGHTA and CDR2 is FQGNSA. CDR3 length equals 14 residues. The CDR3 protein is CASSRRETGETQYF. CDR3 coding DNA: TGTGCCAGCAGCCGGAGGGAAACGGGGGAGACCCAGTACTTC.

V usage is TRBV4-2 and J usage is TRBJ2-7; 8 bases are shared with TRBD2. Germline V gene sequence: CDR1 LGHNA, CDR2 YNFKEQ. The V gene end was trimmed by 0 bases and the J gene end by 3 bases; junction bases not matched to a gene: 7. The CDR3 has 16 residues. The CDR3 reads CASSQDYAGTSYEQYF. The CDR3 nucleotides are TGTGCCAGCAGCCAAGACTATGCCGGGACTAGCTACGAGCAGTACTTC.

This clonotype was detected a few times. This sequence joins TRBV5-1 and TRBJ2-5, with 15 bases lining up with TRBD2. The CDR3 runs to 16 residues. CDR1 and CDR2 (germline): SGHRS, YFSETQ. The V gene end was trimmed by 4 bases and the J gene end by 2 bases; junction bases not matched to a gene: 3. The CDR3 loop is CASSMGLAGGQETQYF. CDR3 nucleotides: TGCGCCAGCAGCATGGGACTAGCGGGGGGACAAGAGACCCAGTACTTC.

The V call is TRBV4-1, the J call TRBJ1-2, with 10 bases identical to TRBD1. This CDR3 is built from 16 residues. Germline V gene sequence: CDR1 MGHRA, CDR2 YSYEKL. V was pared by 1 base and J by 4 bases, with 6 bases of the junction left unmatched. The CDR3 sequence is CASSQGRQGAFYGYTF. In DNA, the CDR3 is TGCGCCAGCAGCCAAGGTCGACAGGGGGCTTTCTATGGCTACACCTTC.

The V and J genes are TRBV7-8 and TRBJ2-3; 10 nucleotides align to TRBD2. Germline trimming cut 5 bases from V and 1 base from J; bases unmatched to any gene: 9. Germline values: CDR1 SGHVS, CDR2 FQNEAQ. The CDR3 has 17 residues. CDR3 amino acids: CASSPSGGGKGTDTQYF. CDR3 nucleotides: TGTGCCAGCAGCCCGAGCGGGGGGGGAAAGGGCACAGATACGCAGTATTTT.

The chain recombines TRBV18 with TRBJ2-5, with 7 nucleotides matching TRBD2. The junction had 9 bases not matched to a gene; V was cut back by 3 bases and J by 5 bases. Germline CDR1 KGHSH, CDR2 LQKENI. The CDR3 spans 15 residues. The CDR3 nucleotides read TGTGCCAGCTCACCGCCCCTAGCGGCGGGGGAGACCCAGTACTTC. Residues: CASSPPLAAGETQYF.

This clonotype has a count of ten or more. Here the CDR3 reads CASSWRGGNGYTF. The CDR3 DNA reads TGTGCCAGCAGTTGGAGAGGGGGCAATGGCTACACCTTC. The chain links TRBV6-2 or TRBV6-3 to TRBJ1-2; 7 nucleotides match TRBD1. Germline V gene sequence: CDR1 MNHEY, CDR2 SVGEGT. CDR3 length equals 13 residues. Unmatched junction bases numbered 5, after V lost 4 bases and J lost 6 bases.